Detailed here is one T cell receptor (beta chain). This sample was included in a study of blood T cells in healthy people across ages. Through a sample-barcoded 5' primer and a J-beta primer mix, a second PCR was run for 7 to 11 cycles. Every molecule of cDNA carried a tag from a template-switch adaptor with 12 random nucleotides. TCRdb recomputed calls from the 5' RACE reads with MiXCR, one row per CDR3 protein. The table includes around 1,000,000 distinct CDR3 sequences, 25% detected once. The CDR3 has 12 residues. V lost 4 bases and J lost 9, with 15 bases in between. Germline values: CDR1 SQVTM, CDR2 ANQGSEA. The data were also submitted as part of a second study, on T cells of mothers and their children. In that study: Samples came from a few healthy Caucasian mothers and their six children. For each mother, over 8 million TCR beta CDR3 reads were obtained, and for each child, roughly 2.8 million.

The clonotype comes from a girl aged 2-9 years in good health. The V call is TRBV29-1, the J call TRBJ2-5, with D unclear. Source material: blood. The chain's CDR3 is CSVVATSEAQYF. Written as DNA, the CDR3 is TGCAGCGTTGTGGCTACCTCCGAGGCCCAGTACTTC.